This record covers a single T cell receptor (beta chain). CDR3 length: 12 amino acids. Germline trimming cut 5 bases from V and 8 bases from J; bases unmatched to any gene: 4. Germline lookup yields CDR1 LGHNT and CDR2 FRNRAP. This sample stems from a study of blood T cell repertoires in COVID-19. Study-level information: Samples representing acute and convalescent COVID-19 were sourced from the United States, Italy and Spain. T cells, B-cell-depleted T cells, or PBMCs supplied cDNA or gDNA.

Only in-frame clones appear in the TCRdb table, and some are missing; sequencing was by immunoSEQ multiplex PCR. This table has around 100,000 clones, around 81% appearing once. This TCR derives from a man between 45 and 60 years old with active or convalescent COVID-19. The rearrangement uses TRBV12-5 and TRBJ1-2, with TRBD1 matching over 8 bases. Sequenced sample: peripheral blood. Here the CDR3 DNA reads TGTGCTAGTGGTGGACAGGGTGGCGGCTACACCTTC. Translated: CASGGQGGGYTF.